The clone carrying this T cell receptor (beta chain) qualifies as medium-sized (0.01 to 0.1%). The antigen is unknown. This sample was taken from a study of molecular identifiers for immune sequencing clone quantification. Whole-study context: The replicate experiment used RNA from roughly 18,000 or 92,000 naive CD8 cells. This RNA was split into five aliquots, and four of them were sequenced.

Study results and limitations: Reports indicate spiked Jurkat TCR RNA from one cell could be found among about 1.1 million naive cells. Clonotypes topping 20 RNA copies carried over 99% of effector molecules but under 1% of naive ones.

Bulk TCR library preparation followed previously described methods with listed TCR primers. TCRdb re-called the PCR reads through MiXCR, storing one row per CDR3 protein. The sample holds some 9,000 distinct CDR3 sequences, approximately 14% seen once. Trimming at V came to 2 bases and at J to 0 bases, leaving 3 bases not matched to a gene. This CDR3 spans 15 amino acids. Germline V gives CDR1 MGHDK, CDR2 SYGVNS. This clonotype was sampled from a human donor in good health. Some libraries in this study had Jurkat cell RNA spiked in. The V call is TRBV25-1, the J call TRBJ2-5, with 7 bases fitting TRBD2. Sequenced material: naive CD8+ T cells from blood, with Jurkat cell RNA spiked in. The subset was: FACS-sorted CD8+CD4-CCR7+CD45RA+ naive T cells. The CDR3: CASSEGTTYQETQYF. The CDR3 bases are TGTGCCAGCAGTGAAGGGACTACGTACCAAGAGACCCAGTACTTC.